This T cell receptor beta chain was observed in a study of T-cell memory formation after mild COVID-19 (dated by TCRdb to the early 2020s). For context, the study as a whole: Most TCR sequence clusters were specific to one of the two donors. The cohort was made up of two young adult volunteers, one female and one male, who were previously healthy. Longitudinal TCRalpha and TCRbeta repertoire sequencing tracked T-cell clones expanding and contracting after mild COVID-19 in a couple of donors. Study-wide findings and limitations: Some responding clones were detected in pre-infection memory, suggesting pre-existing cross-reactive memory T cells joined the SARS-CoV-2 response. Only two mild cases were covered by the study, and larger cohorts that include severe cases with pre-infection samples were considered necessary. Whether the second-wave clones peaking on day 37 were SARS-CoV-2 specific was not confirmed. Contracting CD4+ clones appeared mostly in the CM and EM memory subsets, whereas CD8+ clones were enriched in EMRA. Clones contracting from day 15 to 85 had balanced CD4/CD8 phenotypes, while a second wave expanding from day 15 to 37 was biased towards CD4+.

TCRdb shows the sequencer as Illumina NovaSeq 6000. TCRalpha and TCRbeta cDNA libraries were constructed by 5'RACE with constant-segment primers, with sample barcodes and unique molecular identifiers being introduced. RNA was extracted from every sample with Trizol reagent. The libraries were amplified in two PCR steps, and the second step added a second sample barcode and Illumina TruSeq adapters. Sequencing of the libraries was done on an Illumina NovaSeq, producing 2 x 150 bp paired-end reads. The study's own analysis went as follows. The reads were demultiplexed and collapsed into UMI-guided consensus sequences using migec v1.2.7. Using mixcr v2.1.11, UMI consensuses were aligned to TRA and TRB V and J templates and then assembled into clonotypes. Expanded or contracted clonotypes were those called significant by both edgeR and NoisET, with noise models trained on biological replicates. For edgeR calls, the thresholds were a false discovery rate-adjusted p below 0.01 and a log2 fold-change of 1. As an exploratory analysis of dynamics, max-normalized trajectories of the 1000 most abundant clonotypes were examined by PCA with hierarchical clustering. The CD4 or CD8 phenotype of responding clones was assigned using the separately sequenced CD4+ and CD8+ repertoires. In TCRdb, the public reads were trimmed at Q25 with fastp and aligned with MiXCR, with productive beta chains retained. Identical CDR3 proteins give one entry, which carries the most common genes and DNA. Here the V and J calls rest on TCRdb's processing, not on the authors' analysis. In all, the sample holds about 110,000 distinct CDR3 sequences, and over 15% of those were seen once. The ten top clones hold approximately 5.1% of the sample.

On this clonotype: This receptor's antigen is unknown. No quality values exist for individual bases; no much larger clone is one base distant.

The CDR3, cysteine through phenylalanine, is 13 amino acids long. Only the CDR3 region is kept as DNA, spanning 39 bases read in frame from base 1. The germline V gene (reference sequence) gives CDR1 as LGHDT and CDR2 as YNNKEL. Germline trimming: 4 bases from V, 4 bases from J; junction bases outside gene matches: 2. Ficoll-Paque density gradient centrifugation was the method used to isolate PBMCs. The sequencing sample was made of PBMCs or a T cell subset sorted from them (not recorded which). The chain joins TRBV3-1 to TRBJ2-3, and TRBD2 aligns with 7 junction nucleotides. The clonotype originates from a man aged 18 to 29 who had mild COVID-19 (a few samples of this study predate the infection). The sample titles of this study are shuffled in the database, so cell type and time point are left out; the donor was told from shared clones. The CDR3 amino acid sequence is: CASSRSGADTQYF. The bases read TGTGCCAGCAGCCGAAGCGGGGCAGATACGCAGTATTTT.